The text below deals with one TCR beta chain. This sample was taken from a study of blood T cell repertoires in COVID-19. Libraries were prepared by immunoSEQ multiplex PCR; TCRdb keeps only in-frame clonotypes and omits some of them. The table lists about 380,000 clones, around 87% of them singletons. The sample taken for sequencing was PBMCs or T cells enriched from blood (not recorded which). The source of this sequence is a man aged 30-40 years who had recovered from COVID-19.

The CDR3 here is CASRLVGAKNTGELFF. DNA for the CDR3: TGCGCCAGCAGGCTGGTGGGAGCGAAGAACACCGGGGAGCTGTTTTTT. The V and J genes are TRBV5-1 and TRBJ2-2, with D tentatively TRBD2 (5 bases). The V end lost 5 bases, the J end lost 1 base, and 15 bases lay between the germline ends. CDR1 SGHRS and CDR2 YFSETQ come from the germline V gene. The CDR3 consists of 16 residues.